This T cell receptor (beta chain) was recorded in a study of shared clonotypes between healthy human individuals. Study details: Samples came from two female and a few male donors aged 18 to 49.

On this clone: Its cognate antigen is unknown.

TCRdb's table, derived via immunoSEQ multiplex PCR, lists solely in-frame clones and lacks some. The sample consists of 1,400,000 or so clones, 98% to 99% of them appearing once. Trimming at V came to 3 bases and at J to 9 bases, leaving 10 bases not matched to a gene. Per germline, CDR1 MNHNS and CDR2 SASEGT. The CDR3 sequence is 15 residues long. Findings and caveats of the study: Sampling included only blood; tissue repertoires likely differ.

The genes are TRBV6-1 and TRBJ2-1; 8 positions agree with TRBD1. Sample: naive CD4+ T cells sorted from blood. Noted subset: CD45RA+ positively selected. This sequence originates from a man younger than 40 in good health. CDR3 sequence: CASSESQGAWAEQFF. Written as DNA, the CDR3 is TGTGCCAGCAGTGAGAGTCAGGGGGCCTGGGCTGAGCAGTTCTTC.